Detailed here is one T cell receptor (beta chain). This specimen comes from a study of T cell responses to AZD1222 COVID-19 vaccine. V lost 4 bases and J 6 bases, leaving 12 bases between the germline ends. Germline V gives CDR1 SGHNT, CDR2 YENEEA. The CDR3 is 13 amino acids. Repertoires were generated with immunoSEQ multiplex PCR, while TCRdb's copy carries only in-frame clones and drops some. Here the sample spans 140,000 to 150,000 clones, 82% being singletons. The gene calls are TRBV11-3 and TRBJ1-1; D is ambiguous. The specimen was peripheral blood, collected on day 0 of MenACWY control vaccination. The sequence was obtained from an adult in good health. CDR3 sequence (DNA): TGTGCCAGCAGCTCAGTGACGGGGTCTGAAGCTTTCTTT. It codes for CASSSVTGSEAFF.